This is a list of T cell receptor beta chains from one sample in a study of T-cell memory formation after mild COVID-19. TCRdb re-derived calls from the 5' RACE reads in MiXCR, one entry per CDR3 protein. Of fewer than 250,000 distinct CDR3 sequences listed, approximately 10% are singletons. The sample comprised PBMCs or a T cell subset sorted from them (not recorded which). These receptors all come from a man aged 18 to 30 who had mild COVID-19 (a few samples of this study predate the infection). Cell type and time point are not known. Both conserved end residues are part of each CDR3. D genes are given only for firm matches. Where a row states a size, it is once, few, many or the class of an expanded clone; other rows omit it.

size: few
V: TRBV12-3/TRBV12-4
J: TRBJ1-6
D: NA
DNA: TGTGCCAGCAACAACAGGAATTCACCCCTCCACTTT
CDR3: CASNNRNSPLHF

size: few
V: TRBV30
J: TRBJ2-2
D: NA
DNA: TGTGCCTGGAGTGTCCTGGAGAGGCCCGGGGAGCTGTTTTTT
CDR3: CAWSVLERPGELFF

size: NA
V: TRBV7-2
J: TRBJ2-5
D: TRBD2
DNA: TGTGCCAGCAGCTCGGCCGGGGGGAACAGAGAGACCCAGTACTTC
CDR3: CASSSAGGNRETQYF

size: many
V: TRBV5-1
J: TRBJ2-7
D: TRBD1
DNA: TGCGCCAGCAGCTTGGCCGGGGACAGGCCATCGTACTCCTACGAGCAGTACTTC
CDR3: CASSLAGDRPSYSYEQYF

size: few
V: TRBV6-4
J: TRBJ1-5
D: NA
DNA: TGTGCCAGCAAATTTAATCAGCCCCAGCATTTT
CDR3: CASKFNQPQHF

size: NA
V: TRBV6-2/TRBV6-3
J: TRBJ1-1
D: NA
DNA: TGTGCCAGCAGTTACTCGAGTGGACCACGACGTGAAGCTTTCTTT
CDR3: CASSYSSGPRREAFF

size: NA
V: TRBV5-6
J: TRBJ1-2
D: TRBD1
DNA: TGTGCCAGCAGTCCCAGGGGGATAGAAGGCTACACCTTC
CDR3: CASSPRGIEGYTF

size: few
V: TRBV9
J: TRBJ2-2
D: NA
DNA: TGTGCCAGCAGCGTAGTGACCGGGGAGCTGTTTTTT
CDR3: CASSVVTGELFF

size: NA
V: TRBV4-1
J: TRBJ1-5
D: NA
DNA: TGCGCCAGCAGCCAAGAGGGCCGGCCCCAGCATTTT
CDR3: CASSQEGRPQHF

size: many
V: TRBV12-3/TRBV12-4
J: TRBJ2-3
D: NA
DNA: TGTGCCAGCAGCCAGTCTCGTGCAGGGCCAGATACGCAGTATTTT
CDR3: CASSQSRAGPDTQYF

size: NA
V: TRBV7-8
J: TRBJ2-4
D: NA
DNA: TGTGCCAGCAGCTTAGCGCTTAGGGCAGTTGGAAACATTCAGTACTTC
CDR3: CASSLALRAVGNIQYF

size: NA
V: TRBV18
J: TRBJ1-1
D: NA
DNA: TGTGCCAGCTCAACCGGGTCAACCCCTCGGGCTTTCTTT
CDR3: CASSTGSTPRAFF

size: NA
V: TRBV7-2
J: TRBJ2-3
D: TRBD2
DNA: TGTGCCAGCAGCCCGGTAGCGGGGGTGGGAGATACGCAGTATTTT
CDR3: CASSPVAGVGDTQYF

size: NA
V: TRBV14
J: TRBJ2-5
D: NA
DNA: TGTGCCAGCAGCCAGCGAAATACAGGGTTGAGGGAGACCCAGTACTTC
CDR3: CASSQRNTGLRETQYF

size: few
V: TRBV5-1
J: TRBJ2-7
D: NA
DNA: TGCGCCAGCACCCCGAGGGGGGACTCCTACGAGCAGTACTTC
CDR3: CASTPRGDSYEQYF

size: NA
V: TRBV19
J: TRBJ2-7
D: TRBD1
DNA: TGTGCCAGTCACCGGGACAGGGGGCTTTGCAAGCAGTACTTC
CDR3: CASHRDRGLCKQYF

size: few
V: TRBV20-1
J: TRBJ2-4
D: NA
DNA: TGCAGTGCCCGTCGGCAAGCCAAAAACATTCAGTACTTC
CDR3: CSARRQAKNIQYF

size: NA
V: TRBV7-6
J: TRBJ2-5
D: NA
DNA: TGTGCCAGCAGCTTAGAGTTGGCATACCAAGAGACCCAGTACTTC
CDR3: CASSLELAYQETQYF

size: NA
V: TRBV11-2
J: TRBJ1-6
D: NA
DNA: TGTGCCAGCAGCTTAGTTGCCCGGAAATCACCCCTCCACTTT
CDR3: CASSLVARKSPLHF

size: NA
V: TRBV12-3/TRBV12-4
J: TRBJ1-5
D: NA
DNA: TGTGCCAGCAGTTTAGGACAGTTGCAGAATCAGCCCCAGCATTTT
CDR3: CASSLGQLQNQPQHF

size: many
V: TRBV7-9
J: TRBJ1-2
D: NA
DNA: TGTGCCAGCAGCTCCCGACGGGGGCTGGTTGGCTACACCTTC
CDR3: CASSSRRGLVGYTF

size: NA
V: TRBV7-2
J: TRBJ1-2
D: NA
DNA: TGTGCCAGCAGCTTGTTCGGGGTAGATGGCTACACCTTC
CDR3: CASSLFGVDGYTF